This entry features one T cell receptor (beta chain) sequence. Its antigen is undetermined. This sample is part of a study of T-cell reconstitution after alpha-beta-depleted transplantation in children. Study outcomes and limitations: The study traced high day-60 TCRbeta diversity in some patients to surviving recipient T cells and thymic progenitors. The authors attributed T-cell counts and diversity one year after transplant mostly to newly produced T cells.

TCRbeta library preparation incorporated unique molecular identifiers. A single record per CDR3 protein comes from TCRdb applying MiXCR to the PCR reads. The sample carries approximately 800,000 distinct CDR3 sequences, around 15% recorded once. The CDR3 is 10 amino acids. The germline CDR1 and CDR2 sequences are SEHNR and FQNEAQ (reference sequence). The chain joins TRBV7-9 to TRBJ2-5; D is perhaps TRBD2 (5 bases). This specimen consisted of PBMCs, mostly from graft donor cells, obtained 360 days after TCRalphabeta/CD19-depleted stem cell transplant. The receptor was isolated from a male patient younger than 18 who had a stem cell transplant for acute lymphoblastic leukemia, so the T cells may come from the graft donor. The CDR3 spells CATERETQYF. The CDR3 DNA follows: TGTGCTACAGAGCGGGAGACCCAGTACTTC.